This T cell receptor (beta chain) was profiled in a study of control samples from healthy donors and cancer patients. V shed 2 bases and J shed 10 bases, with 12 bases lying between them. The V gene's germline CDR1 is KGHSH and CDR2 LQKENI. The CDR3 consists of 13 residues. Using immunoSEQ multiplex PCR, the repertoire was profiled, and TCRdb retains in-frame clones only, with some absent. The sample holds around 68,000 clones, under 85% seen once. Sequenced material: blood. This sequence was found in a man aged 55-75 years in good health. J is TRBJ2-1 and V is TRBV18; unclear D gene. CDR3 loop: CASSPVTLSEQFF. In DNA, the CDR3 is TGTGCCAGCTCACCAGTCACCCTAAGCGAGCAGTTCTTC. The whole variable domain, filled in from reference TRBV18 and TRBJ2-1, reads NAGVMQNPRHLVRRRGQEARLRCSPMKGHSHVYWYRQLPEEGLKFMVYLQKENIIDESGMPKERFSAEFPKEGPSILRIQQVVRGDSAAYFCASSPVTLSEQFFGPGTRLTVL.